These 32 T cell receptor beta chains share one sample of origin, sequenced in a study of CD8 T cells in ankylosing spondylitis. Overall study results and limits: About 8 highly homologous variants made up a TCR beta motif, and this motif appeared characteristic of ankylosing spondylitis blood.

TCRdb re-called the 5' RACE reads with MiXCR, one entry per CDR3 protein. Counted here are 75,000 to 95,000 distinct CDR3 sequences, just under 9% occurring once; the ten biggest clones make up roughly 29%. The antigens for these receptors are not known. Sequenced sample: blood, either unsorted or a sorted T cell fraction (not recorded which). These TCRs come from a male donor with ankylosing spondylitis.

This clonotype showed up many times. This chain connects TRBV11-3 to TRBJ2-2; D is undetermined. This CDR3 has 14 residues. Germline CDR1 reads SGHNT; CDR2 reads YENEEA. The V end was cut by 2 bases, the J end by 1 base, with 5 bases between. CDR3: CASSLSGNTGELFF. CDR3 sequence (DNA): TGTGCCAGCAGCTTATCCGGGAACACCGGGGAGCTGTTTTTT.

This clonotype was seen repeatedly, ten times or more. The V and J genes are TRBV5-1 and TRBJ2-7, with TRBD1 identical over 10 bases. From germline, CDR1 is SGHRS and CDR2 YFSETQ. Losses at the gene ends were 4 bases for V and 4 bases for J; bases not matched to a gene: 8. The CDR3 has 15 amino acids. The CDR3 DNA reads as TGCGCCAGCAGCCCGGGACAGGGGATCCAATACGAGCAGTACTTC. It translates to CASSPGQGIQYEQYF.

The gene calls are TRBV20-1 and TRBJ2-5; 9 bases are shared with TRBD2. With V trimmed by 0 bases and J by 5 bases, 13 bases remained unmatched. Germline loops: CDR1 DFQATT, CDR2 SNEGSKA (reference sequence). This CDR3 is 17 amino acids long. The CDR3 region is CSARDRVRAGGLETQYF. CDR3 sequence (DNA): TGCAGTGCTAGAGATCGAGTCAGAGCGGGAGGCTTGGAGACCCAGTACTTC.

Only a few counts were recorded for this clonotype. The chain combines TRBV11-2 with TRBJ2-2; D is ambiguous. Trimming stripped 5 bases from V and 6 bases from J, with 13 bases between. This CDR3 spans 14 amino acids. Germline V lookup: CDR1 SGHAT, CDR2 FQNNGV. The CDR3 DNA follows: TGTGCCAGCAGCGCGATAGTCTCTCCCGGGGAGCTGTTTTTT. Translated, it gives CASSAIVSPGELFF.

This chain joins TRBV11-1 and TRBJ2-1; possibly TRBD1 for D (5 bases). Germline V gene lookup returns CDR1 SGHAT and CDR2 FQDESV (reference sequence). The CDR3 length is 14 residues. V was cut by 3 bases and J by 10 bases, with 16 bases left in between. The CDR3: CASSLDWQGNEQFF. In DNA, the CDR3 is TGTGCCAGCAGCTTGGATTGGCAGGGTAACGAGCAGTTCTTC.

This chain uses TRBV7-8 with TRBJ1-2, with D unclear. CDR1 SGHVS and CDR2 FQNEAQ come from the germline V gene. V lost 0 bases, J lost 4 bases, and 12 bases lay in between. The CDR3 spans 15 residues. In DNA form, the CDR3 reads TGTGCCAGCAGCTTAGCGCCAGCGGCAGTCTATGGCTACACCTTC. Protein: CASSLAPAAVYGYTF.

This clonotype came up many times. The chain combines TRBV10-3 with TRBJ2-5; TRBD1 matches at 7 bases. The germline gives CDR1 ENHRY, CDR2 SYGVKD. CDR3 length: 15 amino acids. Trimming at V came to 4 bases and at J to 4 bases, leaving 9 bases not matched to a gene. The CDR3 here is CAISGKGGASETQYF. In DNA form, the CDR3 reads TGTGCCATCAGTGGGAAAGGGGGCGCATCAGAGACCCAGTACTTC.

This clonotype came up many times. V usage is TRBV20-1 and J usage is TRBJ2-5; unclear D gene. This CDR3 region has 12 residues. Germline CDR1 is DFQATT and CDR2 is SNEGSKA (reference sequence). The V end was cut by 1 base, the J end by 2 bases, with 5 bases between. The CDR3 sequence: CSARVDQETQYF. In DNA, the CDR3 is TGCAGTGCTAGAGTCGATCAAGAGACCCAGTACTTC.

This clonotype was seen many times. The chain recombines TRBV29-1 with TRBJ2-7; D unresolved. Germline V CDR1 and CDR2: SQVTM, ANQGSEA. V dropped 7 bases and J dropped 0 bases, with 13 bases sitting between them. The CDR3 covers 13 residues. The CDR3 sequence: CSAYSRLSYEQYF. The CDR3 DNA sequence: TGCAGCGCTTACTCCAGACTCTCCTACGAGCAGTACTTC.

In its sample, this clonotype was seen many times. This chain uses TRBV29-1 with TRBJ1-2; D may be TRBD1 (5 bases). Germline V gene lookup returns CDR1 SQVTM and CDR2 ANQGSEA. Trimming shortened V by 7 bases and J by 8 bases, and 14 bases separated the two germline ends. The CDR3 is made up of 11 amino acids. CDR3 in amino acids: CSASGTDGYTF. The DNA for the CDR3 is TGCAGCGCTTCCGGGACCGACGGCTACACCTTC.

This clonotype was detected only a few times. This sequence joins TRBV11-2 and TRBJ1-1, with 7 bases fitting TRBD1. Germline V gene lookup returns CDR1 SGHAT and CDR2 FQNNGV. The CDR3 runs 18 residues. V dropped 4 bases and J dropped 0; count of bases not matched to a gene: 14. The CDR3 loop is CASSSPRRQGSMNTEAFF. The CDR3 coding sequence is TGTGCCAGCAGCTCCCCGCGGCGACAGGGCTCCATGAACACTGAAGCTTTCTTT.

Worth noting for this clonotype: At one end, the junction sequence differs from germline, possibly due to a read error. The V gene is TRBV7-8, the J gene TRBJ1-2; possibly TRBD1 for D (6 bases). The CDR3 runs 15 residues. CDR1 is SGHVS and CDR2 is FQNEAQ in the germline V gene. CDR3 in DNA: TGTGCCAGCAGCCCCCAGGACAGACTTAACTATCGCTACACCTTC. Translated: CASSPQDRLNYRYTF.

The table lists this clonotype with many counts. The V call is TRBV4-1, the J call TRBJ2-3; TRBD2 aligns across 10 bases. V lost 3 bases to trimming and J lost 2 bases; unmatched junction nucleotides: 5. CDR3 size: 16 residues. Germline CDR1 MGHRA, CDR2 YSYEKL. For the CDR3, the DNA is TGCGCCAGCAGCCATCCTAGCGGGGGAGACACAGATACGCAGTATTTT. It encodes CASSHPSGGDTDTQYF.

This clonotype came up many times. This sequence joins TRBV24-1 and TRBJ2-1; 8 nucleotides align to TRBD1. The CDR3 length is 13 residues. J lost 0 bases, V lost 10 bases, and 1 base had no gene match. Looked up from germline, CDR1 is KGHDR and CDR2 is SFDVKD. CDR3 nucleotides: TGTGCCACTCAGGGGGCCTCCTACAATGAGCAGTTCTTC. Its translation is CATQGASYNEQFF.

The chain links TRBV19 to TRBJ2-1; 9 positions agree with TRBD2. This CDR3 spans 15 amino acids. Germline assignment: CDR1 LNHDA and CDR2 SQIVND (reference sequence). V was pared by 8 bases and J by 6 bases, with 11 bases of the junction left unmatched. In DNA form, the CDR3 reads TGTGCCAGTCATTACGTAGCGGGAGAACTCAATGAGCAGTTCTTC. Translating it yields CASHYVAGELNEQFF.

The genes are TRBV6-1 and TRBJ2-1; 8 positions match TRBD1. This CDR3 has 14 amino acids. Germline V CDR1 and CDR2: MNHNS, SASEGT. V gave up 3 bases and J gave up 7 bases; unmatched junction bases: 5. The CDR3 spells CASSERTGYNEQFF. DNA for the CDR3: TGTGCCAGCAGTGAGCGGACAGGGTATAATGAGCAGTTCTTC.

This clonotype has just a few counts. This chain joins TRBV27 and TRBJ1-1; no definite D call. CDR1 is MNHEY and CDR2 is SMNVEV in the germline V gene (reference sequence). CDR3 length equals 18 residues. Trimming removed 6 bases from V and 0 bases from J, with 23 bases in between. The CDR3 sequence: CASRHLSAGGYMNTEAFF. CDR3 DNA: TGTGCCAGCAGACACCTATCAGCGGGAGGATACATGAACACTGAAGCTTTCTTT.

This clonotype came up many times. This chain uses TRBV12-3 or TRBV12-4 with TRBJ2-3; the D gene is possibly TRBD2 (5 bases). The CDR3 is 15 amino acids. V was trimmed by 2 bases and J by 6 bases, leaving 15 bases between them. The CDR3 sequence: CASSLWENGEDTQYF. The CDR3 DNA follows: TGTGCCAGCAGTTTATGGGAGAATGGGGAGGATACGCAGTATTTT.

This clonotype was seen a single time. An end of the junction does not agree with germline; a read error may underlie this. CDR3 coding DNA: TGCAGTGCCCCGCGGGGCATTCAAGAGACCCAGCACTTC. Amino acid sequence: CSAPRGIQETQHF. V usage is TRBV20-1 and J usage is TRBJ2-5; possible D gene TRBD2, 6 bases. CDR1 DFQATT and CDR2 SNEGSKA come from the germline V gene (reference sequence). The CDR3 loop spans 13 amino acids.

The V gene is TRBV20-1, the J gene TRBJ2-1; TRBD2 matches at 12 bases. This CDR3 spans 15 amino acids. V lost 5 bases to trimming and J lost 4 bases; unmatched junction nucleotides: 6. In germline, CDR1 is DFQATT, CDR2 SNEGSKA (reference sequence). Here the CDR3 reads CSARRTSGAYNEQFF. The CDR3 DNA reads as TGCAGTGCTCGAAGGACTAGCGGGGCATACAATGAGCAGTTCTTC.

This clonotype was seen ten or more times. CDR3 DNA sequence: TGTGCCAGCAGTTCCACCGGGACAGGGGTCACCCTCCAAGAGACCCAGTACTTC. This translates into CASSSTGTGVTLQETQYF. The chain is built from TRBV6-5 and TRBJ2-5; 10 nucleotides align to TRBD1. This CDR3 has 18 residues. CDR1 MNHEY and CDR2 SVGAGI come from the germline V gene. After removal of 4 bases from V and 1 base from J, the junction contained 12 bases not matched to a gene.

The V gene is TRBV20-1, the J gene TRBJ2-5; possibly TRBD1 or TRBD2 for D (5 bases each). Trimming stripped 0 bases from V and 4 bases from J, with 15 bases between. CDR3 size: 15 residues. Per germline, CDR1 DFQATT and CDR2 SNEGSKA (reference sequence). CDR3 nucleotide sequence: TGCAGTGCTAGAGATCGGGGCCGTGCAGGAGAGACCCAGTACTTC. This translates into CSARDRGRAGETQYF.

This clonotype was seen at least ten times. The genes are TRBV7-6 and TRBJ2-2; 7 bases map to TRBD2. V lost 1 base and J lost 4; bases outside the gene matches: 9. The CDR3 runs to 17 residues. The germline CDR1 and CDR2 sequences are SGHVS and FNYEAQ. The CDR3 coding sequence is TGTGCCAGCAGCTTAGAATTTGGCGGGAGCGGCACCGGGGAGCTGTTTTTT. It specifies CASSLEFGGSGTGELFF.

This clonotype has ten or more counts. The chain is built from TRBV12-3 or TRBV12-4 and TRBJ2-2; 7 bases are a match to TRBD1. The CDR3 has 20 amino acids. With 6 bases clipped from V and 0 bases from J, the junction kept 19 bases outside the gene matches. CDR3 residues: CASRKPGQLSGLTNTGELFF. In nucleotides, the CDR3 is TGTGCCAGCAGAAAACCGGGACAGCTTTCAGGCCTGACGAACACCGGGGAGCTGTTTTTT.

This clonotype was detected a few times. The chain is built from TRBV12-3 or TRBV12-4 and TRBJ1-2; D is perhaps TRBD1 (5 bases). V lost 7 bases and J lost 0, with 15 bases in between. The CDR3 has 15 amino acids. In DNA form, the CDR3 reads TGTGCCAGCACCCTCGAGGGGTCCACTAACTATGGCTACACCTTC. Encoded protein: CASTLEGSTNYGYTF.

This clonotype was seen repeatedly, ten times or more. The CDR3 region has the DNA TGCAGTGCTAGGGACCGGACTTCCTACGAGCAGTACGTC. Residues: CSARDRTSYEQYV. This chain uses TRBV20-1 with TRBJ2-7; D is possibly TRBD2 (5 bases). From germline, CDR1 is DFQATT and CDR2 SNEGSKA (reference sequence). The CDR3 contains 13 residues. V lost 3 bases and J lost 1, with 10 bases in between.

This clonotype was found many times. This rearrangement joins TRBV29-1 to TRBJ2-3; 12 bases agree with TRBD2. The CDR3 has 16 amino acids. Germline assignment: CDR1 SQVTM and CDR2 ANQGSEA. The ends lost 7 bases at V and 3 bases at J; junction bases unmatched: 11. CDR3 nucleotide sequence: TGCAGCGGAACCGGGACTAGCGGGCCCTCAACAGATACGCAGTATTTT. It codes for CSGTGTSGPSTDTQYF.

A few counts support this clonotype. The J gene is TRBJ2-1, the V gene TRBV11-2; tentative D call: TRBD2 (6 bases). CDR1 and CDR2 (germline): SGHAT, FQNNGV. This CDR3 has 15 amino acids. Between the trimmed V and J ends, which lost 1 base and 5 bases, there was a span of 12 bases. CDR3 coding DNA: TGTGCCAGCAGCTTAGGTGCCGGACTAAACAATGAGCAGTTCTTC. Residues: CASSLGAGLNNEQFF.

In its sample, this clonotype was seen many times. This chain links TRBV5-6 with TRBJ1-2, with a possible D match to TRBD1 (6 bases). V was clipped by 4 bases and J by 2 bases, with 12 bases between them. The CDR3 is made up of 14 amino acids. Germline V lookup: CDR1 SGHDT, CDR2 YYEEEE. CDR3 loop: CASSVWTANYGYTF. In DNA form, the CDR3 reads TGTGCCAGCAGCGTGTGGACAGCAAACTATGGCTACACCTTC.

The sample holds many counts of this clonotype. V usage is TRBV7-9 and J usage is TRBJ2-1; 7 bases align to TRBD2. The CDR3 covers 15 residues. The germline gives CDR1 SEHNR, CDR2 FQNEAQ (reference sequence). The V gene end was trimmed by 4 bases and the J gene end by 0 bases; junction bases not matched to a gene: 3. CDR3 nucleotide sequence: TGTGCCAGCAGCTCTAGCGGAGCCTCCTACAATGAGCAGTTCTTC. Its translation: CASSSSGASYNEQFF.

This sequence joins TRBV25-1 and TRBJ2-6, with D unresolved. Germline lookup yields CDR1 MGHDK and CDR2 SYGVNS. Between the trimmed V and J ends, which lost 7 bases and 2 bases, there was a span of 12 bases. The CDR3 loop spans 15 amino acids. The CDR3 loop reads CASTSNLAGANVLTF. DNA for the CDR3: TGTGCCAGCACCTCAAACCTGGCTGGGGCCAACGTCCTGACTTTC. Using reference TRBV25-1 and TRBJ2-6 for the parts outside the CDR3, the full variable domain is EADIYQTPRYLVIGTGKKITLECSQTMGHDKMYWYQQDPGMELHLIHYSYGVNSTEKGDLSSESTVSRIRTEHFPLTLESARPSHTSQYLCASTSNLAGANVLTFGAGSRLTVL.

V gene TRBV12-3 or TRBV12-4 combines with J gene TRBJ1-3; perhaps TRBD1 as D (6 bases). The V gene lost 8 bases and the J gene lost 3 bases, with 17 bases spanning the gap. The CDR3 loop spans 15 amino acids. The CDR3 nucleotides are TGTGCCAGCCCCAGGGAAACAGGGAGTGGAAACACCATATATTTT. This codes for CASPRETGSGNTIYF.